What follows describes a single T cell receptor beta chain. Its antigen is still unknown. These data belong to a study of CD8 T cells in Susac syndrome. Whole-study findings and limits: The greatest CD8+ clonal expansion in Susac occurred in TEMRA cells and in active patients. The study's TCR sequencing and HLA analysis drew on a certain number of individuals. That number was acknowledged as relatively small.

V gave up 5 bases and J gave up 3 bases, with 14 bases separating them. The CDR3 runs 15 residues. CDR1 is SGHAT and CDR2 is FQNNGV in the germline V gene. Random hexamers primed reverse transcription of about 0.45 to 1 ug RNA. Amplification of TCR beta CDR3 was carried out by immunoSEQ multiplex PCR, which covered 54 Vbeta and 13 Jbeta segments. MiXCR, run by TCRdb on the immunoSEQ multiplex PCR reads, gives a single entry per CDR3 protein. Of about 53,000 distinct CDR3 sequences listed, 95% are singletons. V is TRBV11-2 and J is TRBJ2-4; D gene uncertain. The material sequenced was CD8+ T cells from PBMCs. This sequence was found in a human donor with Susac syndrome. CDR3: CASSPYRRGKNIQYF. CDR3 sequence (DNA): TGTGCCAGCAGCCCCTACCGGCGCGGCAAAAACATTCAGTACTTC.